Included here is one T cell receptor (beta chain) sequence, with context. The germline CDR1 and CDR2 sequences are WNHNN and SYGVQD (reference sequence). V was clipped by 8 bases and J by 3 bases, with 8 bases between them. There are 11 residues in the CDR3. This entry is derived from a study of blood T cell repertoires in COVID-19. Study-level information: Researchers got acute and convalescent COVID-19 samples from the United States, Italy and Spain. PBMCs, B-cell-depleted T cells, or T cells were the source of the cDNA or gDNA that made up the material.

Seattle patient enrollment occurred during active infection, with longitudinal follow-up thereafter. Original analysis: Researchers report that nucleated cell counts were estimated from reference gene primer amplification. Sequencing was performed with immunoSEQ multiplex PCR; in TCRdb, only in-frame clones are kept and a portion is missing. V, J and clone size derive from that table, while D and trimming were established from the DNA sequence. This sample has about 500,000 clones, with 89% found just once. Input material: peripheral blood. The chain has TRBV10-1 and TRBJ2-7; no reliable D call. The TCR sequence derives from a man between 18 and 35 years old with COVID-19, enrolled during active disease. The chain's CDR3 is CASAISYEQYF. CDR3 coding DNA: TGCGCCAGCGCGATAAGCTACGAGCAGTACTTC.